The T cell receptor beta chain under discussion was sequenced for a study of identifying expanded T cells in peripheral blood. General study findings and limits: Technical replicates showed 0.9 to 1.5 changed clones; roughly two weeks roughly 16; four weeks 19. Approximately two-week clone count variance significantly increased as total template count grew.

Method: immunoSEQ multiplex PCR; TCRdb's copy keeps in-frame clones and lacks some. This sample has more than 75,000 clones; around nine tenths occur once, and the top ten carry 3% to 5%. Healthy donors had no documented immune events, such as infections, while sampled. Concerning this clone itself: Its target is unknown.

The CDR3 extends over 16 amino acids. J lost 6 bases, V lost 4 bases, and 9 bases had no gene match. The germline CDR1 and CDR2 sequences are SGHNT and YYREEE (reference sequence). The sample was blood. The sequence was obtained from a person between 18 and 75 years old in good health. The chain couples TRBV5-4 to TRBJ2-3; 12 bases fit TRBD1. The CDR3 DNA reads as TGTGCCAGCAGCCGGGGGACAGGGGGCGGCAAGGATACGCAGTATTTT. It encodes CASSRGTGGGKDTQYF.